This T cell receptor (beta chain) emerged from a study of human T cells and chemical hapten exposure. The overall study: Per-sample TCR yields varied mainly from small pooled library volume differences. Study-level results: Once DPC sensitization occurred, TCRs above 1 in 1000 frequency showed no change.

The library labeled individual cDNA molecules by adding unique molecular identifiers to them. In the source study's methods: Ranging from about 23,224 to 700,000, TCR counts per sample had a median value of 95,638. Each CDR3 protein is one row after TCRdb ran MiXCR on the 5' RACE reads. The V and J calls, along with clone size, are taken from TCRdb and not from the paper's own processing. The table shows about 80,000 distinct CDR3 sequences, with roughly 15% occurring only once. From whole blood left unfractionated, total RNA was extracted. With respect to this clonotype: No antigen is known for it.

The junction had 7 bases not matched to a gene; V was cut back by 4 bases and J by 4 bases. Per germline, CDR1 DFQATT and CDR2 SNEGSKA (reference sequence). There are 14 residues in the CDR3. The sequence was obtained from a female donor in good health. The chain employs TRBV20-1 and TRBJ2-3, with 8 bases fitting TRBD2. CDR3 DNA sequence: TGCAGTGCTATTGACGGGAGGGGGGCAGATACGCAGTATTTT. Protein sequence: CSAIDGRGADTQYF.